This TCR beta chain is from a study of regulatory T cells in long-lasting Graves disease. The germline V gene encodes CDR1 MNHEY and CDR2 SMNVEV (reference sequence). The CDR3 runs to 15 residues. V dropped 1 base and J dropped 0 bases, with 8 bases sitting between them. iRepertoire HTBI primers and Arm-PCR of CDR3 regions built TCR beta libraries. TCRdb redid the calling of the multiplex PCR reads with MiXCR, one entry per CDR3 protein. The sample consists of fewer than 650,000 distinct CDR3 sequences, 15% to 20% of them appearing once. This clonotype was counted ten times or more. Specified time point: newly diagnosed GD, antithyroid drugs for less than 3 months. After RNA was extracted from PBMCs, the TCR library was made from it. In addition, the sample was reused for a study of T cells in Graves' hyperthyroidism and ophthalmopathy.

The sequence came from a man aged 18 to 29 with Graves disease. J is TRBJ2-3 and V is TRBV27; possible D gene TRBD2, 5 bases. The source material was peripheral blood mononuclear cells (PBMCs), sampled at new diagnosis, from a patient treated with antithyroid drugs. The CDR3 sequence is CASSLFTGSTDTQYF. CDR3 bases: TGTGCCAGCAGTTTATTTACGGGAAGCACAGATACGCAGTATTTT.